This TCR beta chain came from a study of T cells in Graves' hyperthyroidism and ophthalmopathy. Across 18 months, stable Graves' hyperthyroidism was marked by no progression to ophthalmopathy. The TCR beta CDR3 regions underwent amplification using RNA transcripts as the source. The study used the HTBI primer set for a first-round RT-PCR of the TCR CDR3. Using its own MiXCR run on the multiplex PCR reads, TCRdb lists one record per CDR3 protein. The sample carries around 300,000 distinct CDR3 sequences, 14% recorded once. This clonotype was observed many times. The V gene's germline CDR1 is SGHAT and CDR2 FQNNGV. This CDR3 region has 14 residues. Unmatched junction bases numbered 3, after V lost 5 bases and J lost 3 bases.

Sequenced input: blood. This receptor was taken from a young woman with Graves' hyperthyroidism. The chain links TRBV11-2 to TRBJ1-1, with 10 bases that match TRBD1. This chain's CDR3 is CASSPGQGYTEAFF. CDR3 nucleotide sequence: TGTGCCAGCAGCCCGGGACAGGGGTACACTGAAGCTTTCTTT. The full variable domain, rest sourced from reference TRBV11-2 and TRBJ1-1, is EAGVAQSPRYKIIEKRQSVAFWCNPISGHATLYWYQQILGQGPKLLIQFQNNGVVDDSQLPKDRFSAERLKGVDSTLKIQPAKLEDSAVYLCASSPGQGYTEAFFGQGTRLTVV.